The sequence of this T cell receptor (beta chain) was determined in a study of CXCR3-negative and CXCR3-positive naive CD8 T cells. UMI-labeled 5' RACE yielded the TRB cDNA libraries. TCRdb reprocessed the 5' RACE reads and stores each CDR3 protein as one record, lacking DNA. This specimen shows about 130,000 distinct CDR3 sequences; the ten leading clones hold roughly 0.3%. Germline V gene lookup returns CDR1 SQVTM and CDR2 ANQGSEA. The CDR3 totals 13 residues. The V and J genes are TRBV29-1 and TRBJ1-2. Sequencing was performed on naive CXCR3- CD8+ T cells from blood. As for subset: CD45RO-CCR7+CD27+CD95- naive CD8+ T cells lacking CXCR3 (TNR3-). This sequence originates from a human donor in good health. Some clones in this sample may be carry-over from other donors' samples. The CDR3 protein is CSVHLLEAYGYTF.